These T cell receptor beta chains were read from a single sample in a study of OX40 agonist ivuxolimab in advanced cancers. The repertoire was sequenced with immunoSEQ multiplex PCR; TCRdb's copy has only in-frame clones and lacks some. The sample has 57,000 or so clones; 92% are singletons. The sample consisted of CD4+ or CD8+ T cells sorted from blood, taken in a trial of the OX40 agonist ivuxolimab. These receptors were collected from an adult with an advanced solid tumor such as melanoma, head and neck, liver or kidney cancer. Each CDR3 is given with its conserved first and last residue. The order of the fields is clone size, V gene, J gene, D gene, CDR3 protein, CDR3 DNA. D genes are given only for firm matches. The size of a clone is reported for some rows only, either as once, few or many, or as a class for expanded clones.

once	TRBV9	TRBJ2-3	TRBD2	CANRGLAGRTDTQYF	TGTGCCAACCGGGGACTAGCGGGCCGCACAGATACGCAGTATTTT
NA	TRBV4-2	TRBJ1-5	NA	CASSTRQLYSNQPQHF	TGTGCCAGCAGCACTCGACAGCTATATAGCAATCAGCCCCAGCATTTT
few	TRBV18	TRBJ1-2	NA	CASSHGRLLYGYTF	TGTGCCAGCTCACACGGACGGCTACTCTATGGCTACACCTTC
NA	TRBV20-1	TRBJ1-2	NA	CSASPGIGYTF	TGCAGTGCTAGCCCCGGGATTGGCTACACCTTC
once	TRBV6-4	TRBJ2-3	TRBD2	CASSDSAGGPDTQYF	TGTGCCAGCAGTGACTCGGCGGGAGGGCCGGATACGCAGTATTTT
NA	TRBV10-1	TRBJ2-4	NA	CASSDGDAKNIQYF	TGCGCCAGCAGTGATGGGGACGCCAAAAACATTCAGTACTTC
NA	TRBV30	TRBJ1-2	NA	CAWGPAKGNYGYTF	TGTGCCTGGGGACCAGCCAAGGGGAACTATGGCTACACCTTC
NA	TRBV7-2	TRBJ2-5	TRBD1	CASSRPGQGETQYF	TGTGCCAGCAGCAGACCGGGACAGGGTGAGACCCAGTACTTC
NA	TRBV10-3	TRBJ2-7	TRBD2	CAISFGTSDSYEQYF	TGTGCCATCAGCTTCGGGACTAGCGACTCCTACGAGCAGTACTTC
NA	TRBV6-9	TRBJ2-1	TRBD2	CAVCGTSVYNEQFF	TGTGCCGTGTGCGGGACTAGCGTATACAATGAGCAGTTCTTC
NA	TRBV7-3	TRBJ2-3	NA	CASSLNGVGTDTQYF	TGTGCCAGCAGCTTAAACGGGGTCGGCACAGATACGCAGTATTTT
NA	TRBV5-4	TRBJ1-2	NA	CASSLGSRQTGDGYTF	TGTGCCAGCAGCTTGGGTAGTCGGCAGACCGGAGATGGCTACACCTTC
NA	TRBV5-1	TRBJ2-7	NA	CASSFGQTYEQYF	TGCGCCAGCAGCTTTGGACAGACCTACGAGCAGTACTTC
NA	TRBV12-5	TRBJ2-1	TRBD2	CASGEAGFSDNEQFF	TGTGCTAGTGGAGAAGCGGGATTTAGTGACAATGAGCAGTTCTTC
NA	TRBV29-1	TRBJ2-5	TRBD1	CSAAGTGGFVQETQYF	TGCAGCGCCGCGGGGACAGGGGGCTTCGTACAAGAGACCCAGTACTTC
NA	TRBV5-1	TRBJ2-2	NA	CASSQTTNPGASTTGELFF	TGCGCCAGCAGCCAAACCACCAATCCGGGGGCATCGACCACCGGGGAGCTGTTTTTT
few	TRBV6-1	TRBJ2-7	NA	CASSEAPGFDYEQYF	TGTGCCAGCAGTGAAGCGCCTGGTTTCGACTACGAGCAGTACTTC